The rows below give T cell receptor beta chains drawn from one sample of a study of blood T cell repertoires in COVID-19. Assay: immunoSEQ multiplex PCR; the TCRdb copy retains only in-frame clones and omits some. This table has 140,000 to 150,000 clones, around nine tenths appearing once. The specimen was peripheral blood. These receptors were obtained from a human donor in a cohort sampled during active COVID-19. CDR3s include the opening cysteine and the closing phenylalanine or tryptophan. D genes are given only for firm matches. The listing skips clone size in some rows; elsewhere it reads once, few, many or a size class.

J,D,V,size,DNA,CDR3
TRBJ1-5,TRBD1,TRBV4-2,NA,TGTGCCAGCAGCCGTTTGACAGGGATGAATCAGCCCCAGCATTTT,CASSRLTGMNQPQHF
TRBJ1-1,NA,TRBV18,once,TGTGCCAGCTCGGGTCAGAGGGCTTCCACTGAAGCTTTCTTT,CASSGQRASTEAFF
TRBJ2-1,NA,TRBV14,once,TGTGCCAGCAGGAAACAGGGGGGGTACAATGAGCAGTTCTTC,CASRKQGGYNEQFF
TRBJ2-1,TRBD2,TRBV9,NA,TGTGCCAGCAGCCCCCCAAGACTAGCGGACTACAATGAGCAGTTCTTC,CASSPPRLADYNEQFF
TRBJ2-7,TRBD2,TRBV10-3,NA,TGTGCCATCAGTGGGACTAGCGGTTCCTACGAGCAGTACTTC,CAISGTSGSYEQYF
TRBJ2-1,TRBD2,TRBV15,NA,TGTGCCACCAGCACTCTTCCCCCGGGACTAGCGGGGGAGCAGTTCTTC,CATSTLPPGLAGEQFF
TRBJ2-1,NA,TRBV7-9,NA,TGTGCCAGCAGCGTCACCGGGACTGTCAATGAGCAGTTCTTC,CASSVTGTVNEQFF
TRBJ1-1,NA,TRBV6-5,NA,TGTGCCAGCAGTAGTATCAGGGAAATGAACACTGAAGCTTTCTTT,CASSSIREMNTEAFF
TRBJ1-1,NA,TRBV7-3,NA,TGTGCCAGCGGGTCAGGGATGAACACTGAAGCTTTCTTT,CASGSGMNTEAFF
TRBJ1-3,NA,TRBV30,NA,TGTGCCCTGGGGGGGGGAAACACCATATATTTT,CALGGGNTIYF
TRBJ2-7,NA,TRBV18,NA,TGTGCCAGCTCACCAATCGGGGGTGGCTACGAGCAGTACTTC,CASSPIGGGYEQYF
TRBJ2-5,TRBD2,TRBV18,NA,TGTGCCAGCTCACTCACACGACTAGCGGGGAAGGGTGAGACCCAGTACTTC,CASSLTRLAGKGETQYF
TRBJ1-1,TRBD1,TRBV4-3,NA,TGCGCCAGCAGCCCTTTAACCGGGACAGGTGGCACTGAAGCTTTCTTT,CASSPLTGTGGTEAFF
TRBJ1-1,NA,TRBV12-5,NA,TGTGCTAGTGGTTTGACAGGGAATTACATGAACACTGAAGCTTTCTTT,CASGLTGNYMNTEAFF
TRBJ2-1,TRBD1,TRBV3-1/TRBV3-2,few,TGTGCCAGCAGCCGGACAGGGGAACACAATGAGCAGTTCTTC,CASSRTGEHNEQFF
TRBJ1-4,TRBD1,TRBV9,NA,TGTGCCAGCAGCCCACCGGAGGGGATTCCAGGGGGGTCTGATGAAAAACTGTTTTTT,CASSPPEGIPGGSDEKLFF
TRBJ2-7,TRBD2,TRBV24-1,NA,TGTGCCACCAGTTCTGTTGGGCCGGGACTAGCGGGAGGGATCTACGAACAGTACTTC,CATSSVGPGLAGGIYEQYF
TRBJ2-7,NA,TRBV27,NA,TGTGCCAGCAGTTTATCCGGAGCAGACTCCTACGAGCAGTACTTC,CASSLSGADSYEQYF
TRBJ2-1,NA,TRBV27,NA,TGTGCCAGCAGAATGACCCGGGTAGCCGCCCCCTACAATGAGCAGTTCTTC,CASRMTRVAAPYNEQFF
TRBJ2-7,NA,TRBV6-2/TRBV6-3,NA,TGTGCCAGCAGTTCCAACCAACATTACAGGGACGAGCAGTACTTC,CASSSNQHYRDEQYF
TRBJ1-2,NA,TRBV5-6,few,TGTGCCAGCAGCTTGTCGTACGGCTATGGCTACACCTTC,CASSLSYGYGYTF
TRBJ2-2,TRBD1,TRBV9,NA,TGTGCCAGCAGCGCCGGGACAGGGGGCAACACCGGGGAGCTGTTTTTT,CASSAGTGGNTGELFF
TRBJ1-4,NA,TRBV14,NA,TGTGCCAGCGCCGGGAAGGGAGGAGGTGAAAAACTGTTTTTT,CASAGKGGGEKLFF
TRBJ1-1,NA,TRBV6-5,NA,TGTGCCGGCCGTCACAGGGAGGGGTCCACTGAAGCTTTCTTT,CAGRHREGSTEAFF
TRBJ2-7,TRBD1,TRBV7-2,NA,TGTGCCAGCAGCCCGAGGACAGGTTCCTACGAGCAGTACTTC,CASSPRTGSYEQYF
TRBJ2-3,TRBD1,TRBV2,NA,TGTGCCAGCAAACAGGGGAAGACAGATACGCAGTATTTT,CASKQGKTDTQYF
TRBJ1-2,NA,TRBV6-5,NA,TGTGCCAGCAGTTTAAACAGGGCGAGTGGCTACACCTTC,CASSLNRASGYTF
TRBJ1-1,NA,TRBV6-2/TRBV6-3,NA,TGTGCCAGCAGTTATAACCCGGGGAGGCGGATGAACACTGAAGCTTTCTTT,CASSYNPGRRMNTEAFF
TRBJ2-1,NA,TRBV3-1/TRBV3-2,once,TGTGCCAGCAGCCAAAGATCTAGCCGGAGCTCCTACAATGAGCAGTTCTTC,CASSQRSSRSSYNEQFF
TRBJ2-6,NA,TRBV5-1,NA,TGCGCCAGCAGCTTGGTAACAGGAGCCCTGGCGTCTGGGGCCAACGTCCTGACTTTC,CASSLVTGALASGANVLTF
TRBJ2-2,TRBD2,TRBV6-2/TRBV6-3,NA,TGTGCCAGCAGTTACAGCGGGGGCAACACCGGGGAGCTGTTTTTT,CASSYSGGNTGELFF
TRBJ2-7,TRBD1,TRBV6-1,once,TGTGCCAGCAGTGAACGGGACAGGGGTAGCCACGAGCAGTACTTC,CASSERDRGSHEQYF
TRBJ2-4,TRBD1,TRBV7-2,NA,TGTGCCAGCAGCACCAAACAGGACAGGGGAATCATTCAGTACTTC,CASSTKQDRGIIQYF
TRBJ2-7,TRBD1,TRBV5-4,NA,TGTGCCAGCAGCTTGGGCAGGGGGCTGGACGAGCAGTACTTC,CASSLGRGLDEQYF
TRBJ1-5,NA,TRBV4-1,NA,TGCGCCAGCAGCCAATCAGGGGCAGGCCAGCCCCAGCATTTT,CASSQSGAGQPQHF
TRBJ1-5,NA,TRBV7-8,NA,TGTGCCAGCAGCTTAGGCGGGGGGTATAGCAATCAGCCCCAGCATTTT,CASSLGGGYSNQPQHF
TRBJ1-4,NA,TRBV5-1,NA,TGCGCCAGCAGCCGGAGTCCTGATGAAAAACTGTTTTTT,CASSRSPDEKLFF
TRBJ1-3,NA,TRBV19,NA,TGTGCCAGTAGTATAGGCAGTGGAGTCGGAAACACCATATATTTT,CASSIGSGVGNTIYF
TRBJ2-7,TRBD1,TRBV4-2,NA,TGTGCCAGCAGCCAAGGGTACAGGGGCTACGAGCAGTACTTC,CASSQGYRGYEQYF
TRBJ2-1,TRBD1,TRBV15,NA,TGTGCCACCAGCAGAGCGGGACAGGGGAGCAATGAGCAGTTCTTC,CATSRAGQGSNEQFF
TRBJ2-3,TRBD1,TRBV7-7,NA,TGTGCTAGCAGCCCTGACAGGGGTGATACGCAGTATTTT,CASSPDRGDTQYF
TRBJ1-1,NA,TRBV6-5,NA,TGTGCCAGTAACTCTGGGGCAGGGAACACTGAAGCTTTCTTT,CASNSGAGNTEAFF
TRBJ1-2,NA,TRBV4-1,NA,TGCGCCAGCAGCCAAGATCGGGCGAGACAGGTTAGCTATGGCTACACCTTC,CASSQDRARQVSYGYTF
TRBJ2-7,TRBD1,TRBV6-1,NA,TGTGCCAGCAGTGAAAGGGACAGGGGGCACGAGCAGTACTTC,CASSERDRGHEQYF
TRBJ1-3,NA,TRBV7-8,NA,TGTGCCAGCAGCTTAGAGCCGGGGGGGGCCTACTCTGGAAACACCATATATTTT,CASSLEPGGAYSGNTIYF
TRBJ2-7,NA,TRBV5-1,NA,TGCGCCAGCAGCTTGGTGTCGGGCAGGGGTTCCTCCTACGAGCAGTACTTC,CASSLVSGRGSSYEQYF
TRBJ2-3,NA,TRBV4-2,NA,TGTGCCAGCAGCCAAGTTCGGGGTGGGCTAAGCTGGGGCACAGATACGCAGTATTTT,CASSQVRGGLSWGTDTQYF
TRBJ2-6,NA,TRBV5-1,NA,TGCGCCAGCAGCTTAACCGGGAGCTCTGGGGCCAACGTCCTGACTTTC,CASSLTGSSGANVLTF
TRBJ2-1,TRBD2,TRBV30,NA,TGTGCCTGGAGTAGCGGGGGAAGCTCCTACAATGAGCAGTTCTTC,CAWSSGGSSYNEQFF
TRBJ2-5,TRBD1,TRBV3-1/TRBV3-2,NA,TGTGCCAGCAGCCTGACAGGGGGGATAGAGACCCAGTACTTC,CASSLTGGIETQYF
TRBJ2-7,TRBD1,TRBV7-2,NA,TGTGCCAGCACCGCTGTAGGACAGGCGAGCTCCTACGAGCAGTACTTC,CASTAVGQASSYEQYF
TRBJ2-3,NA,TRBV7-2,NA,TGTGCCAGCAGCTTAGGTAGGAGGGCAGATACGCAGTATTTT,CASSLGRRADTQYF
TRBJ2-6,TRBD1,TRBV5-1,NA,TGCGCCAGCAGCTTGGAAGGACCGGGACAGAGGTATAAAGCTGGGGCCAACGTCCTGACTTTC,CASSLEGPGQRYKAGANVLTF
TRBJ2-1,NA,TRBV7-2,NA,TGTGCCAGCAGCTTCCAGACAGGCGCCGAGAATGAGCAGTTCTTC,CASSFQTGAENEQFF
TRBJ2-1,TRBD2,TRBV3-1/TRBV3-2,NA,TGTGCCAGCAGCCCGTGGCTAGCGGGAGGGCCAGATGAGCAGTTCTTC,CASSPWLAGGPDEQFF
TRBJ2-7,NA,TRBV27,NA,TGTGCCAGCAGTTTAGCGGGGTGGGGAGAGCAGTACTTC,CASSLAGWGEQYF